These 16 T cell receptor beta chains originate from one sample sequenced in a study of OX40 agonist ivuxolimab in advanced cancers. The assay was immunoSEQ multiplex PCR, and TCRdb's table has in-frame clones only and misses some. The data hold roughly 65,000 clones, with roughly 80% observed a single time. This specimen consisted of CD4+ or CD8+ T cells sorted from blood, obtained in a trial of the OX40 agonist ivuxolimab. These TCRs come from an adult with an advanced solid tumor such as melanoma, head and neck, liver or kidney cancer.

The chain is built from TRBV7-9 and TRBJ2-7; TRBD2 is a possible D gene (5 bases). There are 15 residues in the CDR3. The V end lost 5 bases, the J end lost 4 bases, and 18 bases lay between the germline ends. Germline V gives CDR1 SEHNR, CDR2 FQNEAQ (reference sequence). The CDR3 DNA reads TGTGCCAGCAGCCTCCGGACCGGGATAGGGTACGAGCAGTACTTC. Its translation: CASSLRTGIGYEQYF.

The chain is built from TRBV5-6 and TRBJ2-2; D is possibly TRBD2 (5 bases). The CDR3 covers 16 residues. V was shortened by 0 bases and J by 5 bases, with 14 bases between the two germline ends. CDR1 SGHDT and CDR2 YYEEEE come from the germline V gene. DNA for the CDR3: TGTGCCAGCAGCTTGGCCTCCCGACGCGGGACCGGGGAGCTGTTTTTT. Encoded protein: CASSLASRRGTGELFF.

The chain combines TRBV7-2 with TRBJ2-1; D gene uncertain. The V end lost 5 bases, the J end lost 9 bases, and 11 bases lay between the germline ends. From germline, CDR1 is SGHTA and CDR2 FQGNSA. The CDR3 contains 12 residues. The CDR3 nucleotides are TGTGCCAGCAGCCGCCAACCTGGTGAGCAGTTCTTC. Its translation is CASSRQPGEQFF.

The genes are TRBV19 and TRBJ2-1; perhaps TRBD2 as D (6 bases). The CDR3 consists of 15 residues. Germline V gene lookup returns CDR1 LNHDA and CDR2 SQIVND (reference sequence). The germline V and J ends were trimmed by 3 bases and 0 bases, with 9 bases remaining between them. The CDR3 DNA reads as TGTGCCAGTAGTATTGACGGGAGCTCCTACAATGAGCAGTTCTTC. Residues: CASSIDGSSYNEQFF. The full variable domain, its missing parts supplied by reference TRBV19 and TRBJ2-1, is DGGITQSPKYLFRKEGQNVTLSCEQNLNHDAMYWYRQDPGQGLRLIYYSQIVNDFQKGDIAEGYSVSREKKESFPLTVTSAQKNPTAFYLCASSIDGSSYNEQFFGPGTRLTVL.

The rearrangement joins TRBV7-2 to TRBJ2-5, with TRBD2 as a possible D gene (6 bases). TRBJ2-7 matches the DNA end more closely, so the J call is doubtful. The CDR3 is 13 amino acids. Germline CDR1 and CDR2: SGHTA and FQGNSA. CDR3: CASSSPWGDEQYF. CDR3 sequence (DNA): TGTGCCAGCAGTTCCCCTTGGGGGGACGAGCAGTACTTC.

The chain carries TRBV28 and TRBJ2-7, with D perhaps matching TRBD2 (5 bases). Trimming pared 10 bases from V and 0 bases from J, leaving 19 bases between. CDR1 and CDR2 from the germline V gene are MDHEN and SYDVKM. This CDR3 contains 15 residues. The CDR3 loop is CATNTGRVSSYEQYF. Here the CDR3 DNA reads TGTGCCACTAACACCGGGCGGGTCTCCTCCTACGAGCAGTACTTC.

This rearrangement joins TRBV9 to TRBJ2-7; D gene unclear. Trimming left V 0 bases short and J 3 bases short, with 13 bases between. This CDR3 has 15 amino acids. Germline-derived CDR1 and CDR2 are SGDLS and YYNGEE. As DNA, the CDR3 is TGTGCCAGCAGCGTAGGGGCTAGTCCACACTACGAGCAGTACTTC. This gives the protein CASSVGASPHYEQYF.

CDR3 nucleotides: TGTGCCAGCAGCGGGAGAGGGAGGGCCAATACGCAGTATTTT. Residues: CASSGRGRANTQYF. J is TRBJ2-3 and V is TRBV7-8; TRBD2 matches at 7 bases. The CDR3 totals 14 residues. The V segment lost 5 bases and the J segment 7 bases; nucleotides outside the gene matches: 9. Germline assignment: CDR1 SGHVS and CDR2 FQNEAQ.

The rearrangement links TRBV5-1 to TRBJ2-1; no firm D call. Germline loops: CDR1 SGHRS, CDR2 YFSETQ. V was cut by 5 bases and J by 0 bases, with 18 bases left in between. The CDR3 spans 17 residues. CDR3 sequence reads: CASRPTIVVGSYNEQFF. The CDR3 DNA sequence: TGCGCCAGCAGACCTACTATAGTCGTCGGCTCCTACAATGAGCAGTTCTTC.

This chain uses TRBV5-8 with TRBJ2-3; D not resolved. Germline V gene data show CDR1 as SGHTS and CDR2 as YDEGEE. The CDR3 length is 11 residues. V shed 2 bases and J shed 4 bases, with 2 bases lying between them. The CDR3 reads CASSFPDTQYF. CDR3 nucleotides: TGTGCCAGCAGCTTCCCAGATACGCAGTATTTT.

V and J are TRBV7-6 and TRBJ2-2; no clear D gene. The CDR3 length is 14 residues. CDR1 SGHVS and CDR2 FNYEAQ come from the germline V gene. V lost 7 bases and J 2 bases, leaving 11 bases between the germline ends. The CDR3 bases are TGTGCCAGCAACCCGGACCGAAACACCGGGGAGCTGTTTTTT. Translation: CASNPDRNTGELFF.

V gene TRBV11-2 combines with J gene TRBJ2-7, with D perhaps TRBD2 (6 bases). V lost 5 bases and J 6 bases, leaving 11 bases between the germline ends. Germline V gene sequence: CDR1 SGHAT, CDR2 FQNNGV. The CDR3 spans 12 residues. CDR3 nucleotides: TGTGCCAGCAGCCAGCAGGGAGGCGAGCAGTACTTC. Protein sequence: CASSQQGGEQYF.

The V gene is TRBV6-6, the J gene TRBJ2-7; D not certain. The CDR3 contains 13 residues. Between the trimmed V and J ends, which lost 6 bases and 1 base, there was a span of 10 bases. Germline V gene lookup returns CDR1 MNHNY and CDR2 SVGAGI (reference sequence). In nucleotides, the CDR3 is TGTGCCAGCAGCTACCTAGGGTCCTACGAGCAGTACTTC. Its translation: CASSYLGSYEQYF.

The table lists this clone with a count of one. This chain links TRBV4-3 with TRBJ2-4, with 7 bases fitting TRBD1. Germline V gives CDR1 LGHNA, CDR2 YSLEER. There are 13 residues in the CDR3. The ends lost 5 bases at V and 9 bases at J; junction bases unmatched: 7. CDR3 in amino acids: CASSAGRGSIQYF. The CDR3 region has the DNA TGCGCCAGCAGCGCGGGCAGGGGGTCCATTCAGTACTTC.

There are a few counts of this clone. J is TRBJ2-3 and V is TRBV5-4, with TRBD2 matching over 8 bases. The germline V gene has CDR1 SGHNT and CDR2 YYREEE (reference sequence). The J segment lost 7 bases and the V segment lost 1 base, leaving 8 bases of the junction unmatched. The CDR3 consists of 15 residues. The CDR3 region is CASSLWFSGTNTQYF. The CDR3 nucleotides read TGTGCCAGCAGCTTGTGGTTTAGCGGGACCAATACGCAGTATTTT. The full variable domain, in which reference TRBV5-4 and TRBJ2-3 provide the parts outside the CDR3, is ETGVTQSPTHLIKTRGQQVTLRCSSQSGHNTVSWYQQALGQGPQFIFQYYREEENGRGNFPPRFSGLQFPNYSSELNVNALELDDSALYLCASSLWFSGTNTQYFGPGTRLTVL.

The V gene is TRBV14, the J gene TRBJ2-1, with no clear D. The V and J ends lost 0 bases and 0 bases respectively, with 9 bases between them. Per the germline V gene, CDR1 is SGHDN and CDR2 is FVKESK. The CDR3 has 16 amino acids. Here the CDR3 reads CASSQELPSSYNEQFF. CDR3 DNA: TGTGCCAGCAGCCAAGAGCTCCCAAGCTCCTACAATGAGCAGTTCTTC. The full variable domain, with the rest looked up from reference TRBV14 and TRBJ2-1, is EAGVTQFPSHSVIEKGQTVTLRCDPISGHDNLYWYRRVMGKEIKFLLHFVKESKQDESGMPNNRFLAERTGGTYSTLKVQPAELEDSGVYFCASSQELPSSYNEQFFGPGTRLTVL.